The rows below give T cell receptor beta chains drawn from one sample of a study of blood T cell repertoires in COVID-19. The method was immunoSEQ multiplex PCR; TCRdb's version includes in-frame clones alone and lacks a portion of them. Here the sample spans roughly 310,000 clones, roughly nine tenths being singletons. The sequenced sample consisted of PBMCs or T cells enriched from blood (not recorded which). These receptors all stem from a man between 60 and 75 years old who had recovered from COVID-19. Both conserved end residues are part of each CDR3. A D gene is named only where the DNA matches it firmly. Clone size is stated in some rows and not others, as once, few, many or a class when expanded.

V gene: TRBV7-2
D gene: NA
J gene: TRBJ1-5
clone size: NA
CDR3 DNA: TGTGCCAGCAGCTTATCCGCTCGGGGCAATCAGCCCCAGCATTTT
CDR3 protein: CASSLSARGNQPQHF

V gene: TRBV6-6
D gene: NA
J gene: TRBJ1-4
clone size: NA
CDR3 DNA: TGTGCCAGCAGCCAGACAGTTAATGAAAAACTGTTTTTT
CDR3 protein: CASSQTVNEKLFF

V gene: TRBV19
D gene: NA
J gene: TRBJ2-2
clone size: once
CDR3 DNA: TGTGCCAGTAGTAGAAGAGGAGAACGGAAGAACACCGGGGAGCTGTTTTTT
CDR3 protein: CASSRRGERKNTGELFF

V gene: TRBV2
D gene: NA
J gene: TRBJ2-2
clone size: NA
CDR3 DNA: TGTGCCACCAGACAGTACACCGGGGAGCTGTTTTTT
CDR3 protein: CATRQYTGELFF

V gene: TRBV6-5
D gene: NA
J gene: TRBJ1-2
clone size: NA
CDR3 DNA: TGTGCCAGCAGTTATGACAGTAACTATGGCTACACCTTC
CDR3 protein: CASSYDSNYGYTF

V gene: TRBV6-5
D gene: TRBD1
J gene: TRBJ1-2
clone size: NA
CDR3 DNA: TGTGCCAGCAGTTACTTTACAGGGGATGGCTACACCTTC
CDR3 protein: CASSYFTGDGYTF

V gene: TRBV9
D gene: NA
J gene: TRBJ1-2
clone size: NA
CDR3 DNA: TGTGCCAGCAGCGTAGTGTCGGGCTATGGCTACACCTTC
CDR3 protein: CASSVVSGYGYTF

V gene: TRBV28
D gene: TRBD1
J gene: TRBJ1-1
clone size: NA
CDR3 DNA: TGTGCCAGCAGTGAATGGACAGGGAGCACTGAAGCTTTCTTT
CDR3 protein: CASSEWTGSTEAFF

V gene: TRBV2
D gene: TRBD2
J gene: TRBJ2-5
clone size: NA
CDR3 DNA: TGTGCCAGCAGTGAAGGGGGGGGAGGGGAGACCCAGTACTTC
CDR3 protein: CASSEGGGGETQYF

V gene: TRBV5-6
D gene: NA
J gene: TRBJ2-7
clone size: NA
CDR3 DNA: TGTGCCAGCAGCTTGTCCACCCCCAGGTTAGAGCAGTACTTC
CDR3 protein: CASSLSTPRLEQYF

V gene: TRBV15
D gene: TRBD1
J gene: TRBJ2-7
clone size: once
CDR3 DNA: TGTGCCACCAGCAGAGACCACAGGGGAGCGTTCTCCTACGAGCAGTACTTC
CDR3 protein: CATSRDHRGAFSYEQYF

V gene: TRBV30
D gene: NA
J gene: TRBJ1-6
clone size: once
CDR3 DNA: TGTGCCTGGCAAGCCCTGAGCTCCTATAATTCACCCCTCCACTTT
CDR3 protein: CAWQALSSYNSPLHF

V gene: TRBV5-1
D gene: NA
J gene: TRBJ2-7
clone size: NA
CDR3 DNA: TGCGCCAGCAGCTTGGGCCAGAACGAGCAGTACTTC
CDR3 protein: CASSLGQNEQYF

V gene: TRBV6-5
D gene: TRBD1
J gene: TRBJ2-7
clone size: NA
CDR3 DNA: TGTGCCAGCAGACAGGGGTCGTACGAGCAGTACTTC
CDR3 protein: CASRQGSYEQYF

V gene: TRBV19
D gene: TRBD1
J gene: TRBJ1-2
clone size: NA
CDR3 DNA: TGTGCCAGTAGCCGGGACAGGGTCGGCTACACCTTC
CDR3 protein: CASSRDRVGYTF

V gene: TRBV4-2
D gene: TRBD2
J gene: TRBJ2-7
clone size: NA
CDR3 DNA: TGTGCCAGCAGTAATGCCGTGACTAGCGCCCTCGAGCAGTACTTC
CDR3 protein: CASSNAVTSALEQYF

V gene: TRBV7-9
D gene: NA
J gene: TRBJ1-2
clone size: NA
CDR3 DNA: TGTGCCAGCAGCACCCCAACAGAGAACTATGGCTACACCTTC
CDR3 protein: CASSTPTENYGYTF

V gene: TRBV7-3
D gene: NA
J gene: TRBJ2-3
clone size: NA
CDR3 DNA: TGTGCCAGCAGCTCTGGGTGGGGCGGCCGCACAGATACGCAGTATTTT
CDR3 protein: CASSSGWGGRTDTQYF

V gene: TRBV15
D gene: NA
J gene: TRBJ1-6
clone size: NA
CDR3 DNA: TGTGCCACCAGCAGGGACAGAAATTCACCCCTCCACTTT
CDR3 protein: CATSRDRNSPLHF

V gene: TRBV30
D gene: NA
J gene: TRBJ1-1
clone size: NA
CDR3 DNA: TGTGCCTGGGGGGACACTGCCCAGCAAGCTTTCTTT
CDR3 protein: CAWGDTAQQAFF

V gene: TRBV18
D gene: NA
J gene: TRBJ1-2
clone size: NA
CDR3 DNA: TGTGCCAGCTCACCACCGTCTCTCCCTTCGGGTTATGGCTACACCTTC
CDR3 protein: CASSPPSLPSGYGYTF

V gene: TRBV5-1
D gene: NA
J gene: TRBJ2-6
clone size: NA
CDR3 DNA: TGCGCCAGCAGGCCAGACTCCTCTGGGGCCAACGTCCTGACTTTC
CDR3 protein: CASRPDSSGANVLTF

V gene: TRBV6-5
D gene: NA
J gene: TRBJ1-2
clone size: NA
CDR3 DNA: TGTGCCAGCAGTTACTTCGGGGAATCGGATGGCTACACCTTC
CDR3 protein: CASSYFGESDGYTF

V gene: TRBV1
D gene: NA
J gene: TRBJ2-3
clone size: NA
CDR3 DNA: TGCACCAGCAGCCAAGATGGTACGGGGGTCCGCACAGATACGCAGTATTTT
CDR3 protein: CTSSQDGTGVRTDTQYF

V gene: TRBV12-3/TRBV12-4
D gene: TRBD2
J gene: TRBJ2-1
clone size: once
CDR3 DNA: TGTGCCAGCAGACGGACTAGTAATGAGCAGTTCTTC
CDR3 protein: CASRRTSNEQFF

V gene: TRBV5-1
D gene: NA
J gene: TRBJ2-2
clone size: NA
CDR3 DNA: TGCGCCAGCAGTAAGAGTGACAGGTATACCGGGGAGCTGTTTTTT
CDR3 protein: CASSKSDRYTGELFF

V gene: TRBV19
D gene: NA
J gene: TRBJ1-1
clone size: NA
CDR3 DNA: TGTGCCAGTAGTAAAACACAGCCGGGACTGAAGTCTGTCACTGAAGCTTTCTTT
CDR3 protein: CASSKTQPGLKSVTEAFF

V gene: TRBV30
D gene: TRBD1
J gene: TRBJ1-2
clone size: NA
CDR3 DNA: TGTGCCTGGAGCCCGGGACAGGGGTCTGTCTACACCTTC
CDR3 protein: CAWSPGQGSVYTF

V gene: TRBV28
D gene: NA
J gene: TRBJ2-2
clone size: NA
CDR3 DNA: TGTGCCAGCAGTTTTGGACAGAACACCGGGGAGCTGTTTTTT
CDR3 protein: CASSFGQNTGELFF

V gene: TRBV29-1
D gene: TRBD1
J gene: TRBJ1-1
clone size: NA
CDR3 DNA: TGCAGCGTTGCCGCGGACAGGGTCGGGAGCACTGAAGCTTTCTTT
CDR3 protein: CSVAADRVGSTEAFF

V gene: TRBV19
D gene: TRBD1
J gene: TRBJ2-1
clone size: NA
CDR3 DNA: TGTGCCAGTAGTACCCTGTCGGGACAGCGAACTGGTGATGAGCAGTTCTTC
CDR3 protein: CASSTLSGQRTGDEQFF

V gene: TRBV10-1
D gene: TRBD1
J gene: TRBJ2-3
clone size: few
CDR3 DNA: TGCGCCAGCAGCCGACGGACAGGGGAGACAGATACGCAGTATTTT
CDR3 protein: CASSRRTGETDTQYF

V gene: TRBV30
D gene: NA
J gene: TRBJ1-1
clone size: few
CDR3 DNA: TGTGCCTGGACCCCTGGCGGGATGAACACTGAAGCTTTCTTT
CDR3 protein: CAWTPGGMNTEAFF

V gene: TRBV24-1
D gene: TRBD2
J gene: TRBJ2-1
clone size: NA
CDR3 DNA: TGTGCCACCAGTGATTTCCCGACTAGCGGGGACTCGGAGCAGTTCTTC
CDR3 protein: CATSDFPTSGDSEQFF

V gene: TRBV29-1
D gene: NA
J gene: TRBJ2-3
clone size: NA
CDR3 DNA: TGCAGCGTTGTCAGCGGCTGGGTCACAGATACGCAGTATTTT
CDR3 protein: CSVVSGWVTDTQYF

V gene: TRBV9
D gene: TRBD1
J gene: TRBJ1-6
clone size: NA
CDR3 DNA: TGTGCCAGCAGCGTTGGAGGGGGCCCTAATTCACCCCTCCACTTT
CDR3 protein: CASSVGGGPNSPLHF

V gene: TRBV5-4
D gene: TRBD2
J gene: TRBJ2-7
clone size: NA
CDR3 DNA: TGTGCCAGCAGCTTGGAGGGACTAGTCCCCAACGAGCAGTACTTC
CDR3 protein: CASSLEGLVPNEQYF

V gene: TRBV5-5
D gene: NA
J gene: TRBJ2-7
clone size: few
CDR3 DNA: TGTGCCAGCAGCTTTAGCACCGGGAGCTACGAGCAGTACTTC
CDR3 protein: CASSFSTGSYEQYF

V gene: TRBV18
D gene: TRBD1
J gene: TRBJ1-1
clone size: NA
CDR3 DNA: TGTGCCAGCTCACCACTCCTCCCCGGGACAGGGGACACTGAAGCTTTCTTT
CDR3 protein: CASSPLLPGTGDTEAFF

V gene: TRBV7-9
D gene: TRBD2
J gene: TRBJ2-1
clone size: few
CDR3 DNA: TGTGCCAGCAGCTTAGCGGGAGGGCCGGGGAATGAGCAGTTCTTC
CDR3 protein: CASSLAGGPGNEQFF

V gene: TRBV7-7
D gene: NA
J gene: TRBJ2-1
clone size: NA
CDR3 DNA: TGTGCTAGCAGCTTGGACACCTACAATGAGCAGTTCTTC
CDR3 protein: CASSLDTYNEQFF

V gene: TRBV7-9
D gene: TRBD2
J gene: TRBJ2-7
clone size: NA
CDR3 DNA: TGTGCCAGCAGCTTAGGACTAGCGGGACCTTACGAGCAGTACTTC
CDR3 protein: CASSLGLAGPYEQYF

V gene: TRBV10-2
D gene: TRBD1
J gene: TRBJ1-4
clone size: NA
CDR3 DNA: TGCGCCAGCAGTGAGTTCGGGACAGGGAATGAAAAACTGTTTTTT
CDR3 protein: CASSEFGTGNEKLFF

V gene: TRBV7-2
D gene: TRBD1
J gene: TRBJ2-1
clone size: once
CDR3 DNA: TGTGCCAGCAGCTTAGTTGGACAGGGGCTCGATGAGCAGTTCTTC
CDR3 protein: CASSLVGQGLDEQFF

V gene: TRBV28
D gene: NA
J gene: TRBJ1-2
clone size: NA
CDR3 DNA: TGTGCCAGCAGTTTAGGGGGCAGGGGCTATGGCTACACCTTC
CDR3 protein: CASSLGGRGYGYTF

V gene: TRBV7-2
D gene: NA
J gene: TRBJ1-3
clone size: NA
CDR3 DNA: TGTGCCAGCAGCTCTTCGAGCTCTGGAAACACCATATATTTT
CDR3 protein: CASSSSSSGNTIYF

V gene: TRBV13
D gene: TRBD1
J gene: TRBJ1-4
clone size: NA
CDR3 DNA: TGTGCCAGCAGCCAACGACAGGGTGGGTTGGGTGAAAAACTGTTTTTT
CDR3 protein: CASSQRQGGLGEKLFF

V gene: TRBV20-1
D gene: NA
J gene: TRBJ1-5
clone size: NA
CDR3 DNA: TGCAGTGCTAGTGGAAGAGACTATAGCAATCAGCCCCAGCATTTT
CDR3 protein: CSASGRDYSNQPQHF